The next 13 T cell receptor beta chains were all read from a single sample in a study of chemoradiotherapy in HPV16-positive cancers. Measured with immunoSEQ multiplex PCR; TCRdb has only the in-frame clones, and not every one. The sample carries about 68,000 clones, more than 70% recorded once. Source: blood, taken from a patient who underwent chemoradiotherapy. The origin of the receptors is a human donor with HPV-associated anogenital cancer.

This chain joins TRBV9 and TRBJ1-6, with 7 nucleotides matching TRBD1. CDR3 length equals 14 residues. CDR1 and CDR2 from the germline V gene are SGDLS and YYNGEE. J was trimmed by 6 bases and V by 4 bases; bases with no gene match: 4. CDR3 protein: CASSPRQGNSPLHF. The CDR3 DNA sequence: TGTGCCAGCAGCCCGAGACAGGGTAATTCACCCCTCCACTTT.

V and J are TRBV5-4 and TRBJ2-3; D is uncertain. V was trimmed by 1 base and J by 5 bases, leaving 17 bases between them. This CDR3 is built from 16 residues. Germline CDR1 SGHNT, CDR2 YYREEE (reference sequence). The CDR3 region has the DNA TGTGCCAGCAGCTTGAATCCCGGGCCCAATCAAGATACGCAGTATTTT. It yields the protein CASSLNPGPNQDTQYF.

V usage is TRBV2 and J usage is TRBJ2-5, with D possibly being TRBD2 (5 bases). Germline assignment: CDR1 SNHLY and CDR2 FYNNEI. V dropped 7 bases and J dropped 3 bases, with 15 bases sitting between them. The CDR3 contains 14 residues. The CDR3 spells CASTGGPMEETQYF. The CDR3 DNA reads TGTGCCAGCACCGGAGGACCGATGGAAGAGACCCAGTACTTC.

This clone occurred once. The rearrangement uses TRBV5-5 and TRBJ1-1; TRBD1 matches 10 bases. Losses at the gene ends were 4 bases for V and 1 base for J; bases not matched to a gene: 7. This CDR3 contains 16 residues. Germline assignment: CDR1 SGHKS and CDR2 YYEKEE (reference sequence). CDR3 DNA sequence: TGTGCCAGCAGCAAGGGGGACAGGGGATCGAACACTGAAGCTTTCTTT. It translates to CASSKGDRGSNTEAFF.

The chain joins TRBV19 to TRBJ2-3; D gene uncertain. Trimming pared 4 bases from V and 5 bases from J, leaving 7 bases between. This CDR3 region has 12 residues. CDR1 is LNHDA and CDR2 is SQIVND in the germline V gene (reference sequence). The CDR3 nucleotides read TGTGCCAGTAGTAGGGGAAGAGATACGCAGTATTTT. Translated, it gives CASSRGRDTQYF.

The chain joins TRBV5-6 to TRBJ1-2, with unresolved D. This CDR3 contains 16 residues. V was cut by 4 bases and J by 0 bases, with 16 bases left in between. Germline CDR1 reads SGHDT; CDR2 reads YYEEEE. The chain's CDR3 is CASSQVWEVANYGYTF. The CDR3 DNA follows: TGTGCCAGCAGCCAGGTTTGGGAGGTTGCTAACTATGGCTACACCTTC.

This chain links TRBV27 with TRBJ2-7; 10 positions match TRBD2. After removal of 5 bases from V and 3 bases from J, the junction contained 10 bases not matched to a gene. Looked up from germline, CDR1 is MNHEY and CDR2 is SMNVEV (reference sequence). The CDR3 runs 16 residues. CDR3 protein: CASSGIKREGIYEQYF. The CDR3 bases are TGTGCCAGCAGTGGGATAAAGCGGGAGGGTATCTACGAGCAGTACTTC.

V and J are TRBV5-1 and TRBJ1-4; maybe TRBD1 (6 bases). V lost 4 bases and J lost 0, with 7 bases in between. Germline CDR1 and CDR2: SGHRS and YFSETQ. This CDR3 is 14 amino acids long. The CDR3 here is CASSQGTTNEKLFF. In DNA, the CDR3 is TGCGCCAGCAGCCAGGGGACAACTAATGAAAAACTGTTTTTT.

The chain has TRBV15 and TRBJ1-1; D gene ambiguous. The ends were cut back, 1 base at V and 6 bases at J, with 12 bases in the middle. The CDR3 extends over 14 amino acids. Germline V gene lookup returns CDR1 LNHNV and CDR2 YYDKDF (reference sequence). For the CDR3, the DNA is TGTGCCACCAGCAGAGCGGGGTTCGGGTCTGAAGCTTTCTTT. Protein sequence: CATSRAGFGSEAFF.

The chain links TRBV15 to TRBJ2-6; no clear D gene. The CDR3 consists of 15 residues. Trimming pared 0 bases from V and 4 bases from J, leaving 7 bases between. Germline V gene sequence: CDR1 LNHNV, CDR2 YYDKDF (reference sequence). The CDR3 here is CATSREFGGANVLTF. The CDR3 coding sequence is TGTGCCACCAGCAGAGAATTCGGCGGGGCCAACGTCCTGACTTTC.

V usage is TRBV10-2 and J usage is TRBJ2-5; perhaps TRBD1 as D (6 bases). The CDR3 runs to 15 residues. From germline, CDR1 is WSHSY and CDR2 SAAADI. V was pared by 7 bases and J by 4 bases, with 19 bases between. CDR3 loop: CASTSGTSRGETQYF. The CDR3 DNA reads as TGCGCCAGCACCTCCGGGACCTCCAGGGGAGAGACCCAGTACTTC.

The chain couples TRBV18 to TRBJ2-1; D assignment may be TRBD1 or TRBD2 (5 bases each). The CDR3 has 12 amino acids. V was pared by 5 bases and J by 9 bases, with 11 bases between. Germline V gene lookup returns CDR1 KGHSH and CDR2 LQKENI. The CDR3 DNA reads TGTGCCAGCTCATCGGGGCAGAGTGAGCAGTTCTTC. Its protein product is CASSSGQSEQFF. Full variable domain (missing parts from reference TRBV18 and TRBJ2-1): NAGVMQNPRHLVRRRGQEARLRCSPMKGHSHVYWYRQLPEEGLKFMVYLQKENIIDESGMPKERFSAEFPKEGPSILRIQQVVRGDSAAYFCASSSGQSEQFFGPGTRLTVL.

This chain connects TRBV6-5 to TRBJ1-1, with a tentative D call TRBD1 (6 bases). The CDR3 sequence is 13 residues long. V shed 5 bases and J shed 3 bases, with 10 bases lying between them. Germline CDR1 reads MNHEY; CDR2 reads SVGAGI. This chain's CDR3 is CASSGDRHTEAFF. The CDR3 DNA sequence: TGTGCCAGCAGTGGTGACAGGCACACTGAAGCTTTCTTT.